This T cell receptor beta chain was observed in a study of shared clonotypes between healthy human individuals. This table comes from immunoSEQ multiplex PCR, and its TCRdb copy is limited to in-frame clones, with some not included. Seen here are almost 700,000 clones, 92% observed once, and the top ten hold 24%. This CDR3 spans 12 amino acids. Trimming at V came to 6 bases and at J to 10 bases, leaving 10 bases not matched to a gene. The germline CDR1 and CDR2 sequences are SQVTM and ANQGSEA. Naive CD8 populations comprised CD45RO-negative cells positively selected for CCR7, excluding terminally differentiated effector memory CD45RA+ cells. Only Caucasian adults living in Nashville, Tennessee served as donors.

The source material was naive CD8+ T cells sorted from blood. This chain links TRBV29-1 with TRBJ2-3, with 7 bases that match TRBD1. The source is a man aged 25 to 40 in good health. CDR3 coding DNA: TGCAGCGTAATCCCAGGGGGTAGCTCGCAGTATTTT. Translated: CSVIPGGSSQYF.